Listed below are T cell receptor beta chains from one sample, sequenced in a study of T-cell memory formation after mild COVID-19. TCRdb processed the 5' RACE reads anew with MiXCR; each CDR3 protein has one entry. The table lists hundreds of thousands of distinct CDR3 sequences, 20% of them singletons. The source material was PBMCs or a T cell subset sorted from them (not recorded which). The receptors stem from an adult woman who had mild COVID-19 (a few samples of this study predate the infection). Cell type and time point are not known. The CDR3 runs from the conserved cysteine through the conserved F or W. Fields, in order: V gene, J gene, CDR3 length, CDR3 protein.

>TRBV12-3/TRBV12-4|TRBJ1-5|12
CASSHMNQPQHF
>TRBV30|TRBJ1-1|10
CAWRKVQAFF
>TRBV2|TRBJ1-5|14
CASSEGGKGQPQHF
>TRBV7-9|TRBJ2-5|16
CASSSHGGGQGETQYF
>TRBV7-2|TRBJ2-3|14
CASIRDRGSDTQYF
>TRBV4-3|TRBJ2-2|17
CASSQDWAAVNTGELFF
>TRBV9|TRBJ1-6|17
CASRADGILGFNSPLHF
>TRBV20-1|TRBJ1-6|12
CSIRGDNSPLHF
>TRBV24-1|TRBJ1-5|19
CATSDFLGVYRVEYQPQHF
>TRBV5-6|TRBJ2-7|13
CASSPGRTYEQYF
>TRBV5-1|TRBJ1-5|14
CASSLGDLNQPQHF
>TRBV6-6|TRBJ2-1|17
CASSYSFDLAGRNEQFF
>TRBV19|TRBJ2-7|14
CASSTLSYSYEQYF
>TRBV20-1|TRBJ2-3|15
CSASGAGASTDTQYF
>TRBV24-1|TRBJ2-5|15
CATSIPGLAQETQYF
>TRBV29-1|TRBJ2-1|12
CSVDGLYNEQFF
>TRBV14|TRBJ2-6|21
CASSQDKEWKGEYSGANVLTF
>TRBV7-2|TRBJ2-1|15
CASSFQPDIYSEQFF
>TRBV4-1|TRBJ1-5|17
CASSQEVGPGHNQPQHF
>TRBV5-1|TRBJ1-1|16
CASSPPRTGADTEAFF
>TRBV6-5|TRBJ1-2|14
CASSYSRDSYGYTF
>TRBV9|TRBJ2-3|16
CASSQDPSGSMSTQYF
>TRBV4-3|TRBJ2-5|15
CASSQEPGGDETQYF
>TRBV2|TRBJ1-1|14
CASSGGGLGTEAFF
>TRBV29-1|TRBJ1-5|13
CSVGQGADQPQHF
>TRBV24-1|TRBJ2-7|14
CATSDFEQNHEQYF
>TRBV30|TRBJ2-3|13
CAWSVEAGATQYF
>TRBV9|TRBJ1-2|13
CASSVGQDNGYTF
>TRBV5-1|TRBJ2-3|17
CASSLRDRGSNTDTQYF
>TRBV7-9|TRBJ2-1|14
CASRRSGGNNEQFF
>TRBV5-6|TRBJ1-2|13
CASSFDDFYGYTF
>TRBV11-3|TRBJ2-1|16
CASSLTPWDSYNEQFF
>TRBV6-5|TRBJ1-4|15
CASSWGQGTNEKLFF
>TRBV7-9|TRBJ2-1|14
CASRRWGIYNEQFF
>TRBV15|TRBJ1-2|15
CATSRGRGGQGLFTF
>TRBV4-3|TRBJ2-1|14
CASSQDAGAGPGFF
>TRBV11-2|TRBJ2-5|15
CASSFSGGRGETQYF
>TRBV9|TRBJ2-7|12
CASSVGGGEQYF
>TRBV5-4|TRBJ1-1|14
CASSQTGTSSEAFF
>TRBV7-2|TRBJ2-7|14
CASSRDRASYEQYF
>TRBV5-1|TRBJ2-1|16
CASSLFPAGGDNEQFF
>TRBV4-1|TRBJ1-2|14
CASSQDSVSYGYTF
>TRBV20-1|TRBJ2-5|12
CSAQTGRETQYF
>TRBV5-8|TRBJ2-3|15
CASSPDRAYTDTQYF
>TRBV25-1|TRBJ2-7|13
CASSERQAGEQYF
>TRBV29-1|TRBJ2-7|14
CSVEAGLSTYEQYF
>TRBV15|TRBJ1-2|14
CATSDPTGVFGYTF
>TRBV7-9|TRBJ2-7|14
CASRPRTGAHEQYF
>TRBV30|TRBJ2-6|13
CAWTGIGANVLTF
>TRBV7-2|TRBJ2-2|19
CASSPGTLDRGEGTGELFF
>TRBV7-2|TRBJ2-1|16
CASSSWTSGGWNEQFF
>TRBV20-1|TRBJ1-2|13
CSAVGNLGYGYTF
>TRBV20-1|TRBJ2-5|13
CSAREGLGETQYF
>TRBV5-1|TRBJ2-1|16
CASSLGRGGTYNEQFF
>TRBV30|TRBJ2-7|17
CAWNGLAESLGVYEQYF
>TRBV12-3/TRBV12-4|TRBJ2-1|14
CASNGLGGNNEQFF
>TRBV7-2|TRBJ1-2|13
CASSLKTGDGYTF